Reported below is one TCR beta chain. Its antigen is currently unknown. The data were taken from a study of vaccination effects on CD4 cells after COVID-19. Sequenced by immunoSEQ multiplex PCR; TCRdb stores in-frame clones only, minus some. Of 73,000 or so clones detected, over 70% appear once; the ten largest clones hold approximately 10%. Within the ViraFEST assay, antigen-specific CD4+ T cells underwent expansion with viral peptide pools prior to sequencing. Upon completion of 10 days in culture, CD4+ T cells were isolated. Nucleocapsid antibodies stayed negative before and after vaccination, showing no earlier SARS-CoV-2 infection. Wells of two million PBMC each were grown with about 9.8 IU/ml IL-2 and roughly 9.2 ug/ml peptides. Half-medium replacement with IL-2 medium occurred on days 3 and 7. CDR3 length: 13 amino acids. Looked up from germline, CDR1 is SGHDT and CDR2 is YYEEEE. The germline V and J ends were trimmed by 1 base and 1 base, with 5 bases remaining between them.

The study, taken as a whole, reports: Infection- and vaccine-induced clones contracted markedly late after vaccination. Convalescent patients were scarce, and early post-infection timepoints were absent.

This receptor was obtained from a human donor who received a COVID-19 vaccine. The sequencing used CD4+ T cells from PBMCs cultured with SARS-CoV-2 spike peptides, collected before COVID-19 vaccination. The genes are TRBV5-6 and TRBJ2-5; D gene uncertain. CDR3 sequence reads: CASSLPGQETQYF. The DNA of the CDR3 is TGTGCCAGCAGCTTGCCAGGCCAAGAGACCCAGTACTTC.